Listed here are 20 T cell receptor beta chains from one sample, sequenced in a study of beta chain features in type 1 diabetes (dated by TCRdb to 2016 to 2019). The library was built by means of the immunoSEQ multiplex PCR assay. The entire amount of isolated RNA was reverse transcribed using the High Capacity cDNA Reverse Transcription Kit, so the sequenced TCRB transcripts were expressed ones. TCRdb stores this immuneACCESS table with in-frame sequences only. Part of the clones is absent; in the studies checked, under half of the shortfall reflects unresolved V genes, and no reason is known for the rest. The sample table contains roughly 240,000 clones; only one count was recorded for 68% of them. The ten biggest clones cover around 0.057% of the sample. Sample: naive CD4+ T cells from blood. The cell subset or site label corresponds to: true naive CD4+ T cells. Every receptor here comes from a man aged 25 to 45 in good health.

V is TRBV7-9 and J is TRBJ2-5, with D possibly being TRBD1 (6 bases). The length of the CDR3 is 14 residues. Between the trimmed V and J ends, which lost 5 bases and 7 bases, there was a span of 17 bases. Germline assignment: CDR1 SEHNR and CDR2 FQNEAQ (reference sequence). CDR3 loop: CASSPGQPPGTQYF. Here the CDR3 DNA reads TGTGCCAGCAGCCCTGGACAGCCCCCAGGGACCCAGTACTTC.

The chain joins TRBV25-1 to TRBJ2-3, with 7 bases lining up with TRBD1. This CDR3 has 15 residues. The J segment lost 0 bases and the V segment lost 5 bases, leaving 5 bases of the junction unmatched. The germline V gene encodes CDR1 MGHDK and CDR2 SYGVNS. Here the CDR3 DNA reads TGTGCCAGCAGTATCAGGGGGTCTAGCACAGATACGCAGTATTTT. It specifies CASSIRGSSTDTQYF.

This chain connects TRBV7-9 to TRBJ1-4; D gene uncertain. CDR1 is SEHNR and CDR2 is FQNEAQ in the germline V gene (reference sequence). Trimming left V 1 base short and J 7 bases short, with 13 bases between. The CDR3 length is 15 residues. The chain's CDR3 is CASSLDTVSGEKLFF. The CDR3 coding sequence is TGTGCCAGCAGCTTAGATACGGTGTCTGGTGAAAAACTGTTTTTT.

The chain couples TRBV29-1 to TRBJ2-1, with unresolved D. Trimming stripped 7 bases from V and 4 bases from J, with 11 bases between. CDR3 length: 12 residues. Germline CDR1 and CDR2: SQVTM and ANQGSEA. CDR3 nucleotide sequence: TGCAGCGCTTGGACGGATTACAATGAGCAGTTCTTC. Its protein is CSAWTDYNEQFF.

V and J are TRBV30 and TRBJ1-5; 9 nucleotides agree with TRBD1. Germline V gene data show CDR1 as GTSNPN and CDR2 as SVGIG (reference sequence). The CDR3 covers 13 residues. V lost 1 base to trimming and J lost 9 bases; unmatched junction nucleotides: 4. CDR3 bases: TGTGCCTGGAGTGACAGGGGGCGAGGGCCCCAGCATTTT. Protein product: CAWSDRGRGPQHF. Looking up the rest from reference TRBV30 and TRBJ1-5 gives the full variable domain: SQTIHQWPATLVQPVGSPLSLECTVEGTSNPNLYWYRQAAGRGLQLLFYSVGIGQISSEVPQNLSASRPQDRQFILSSKKLLLSDSGFYLCAWSDRGRGPQHFGDGTRLSIL.

The DNA for the CDR3 is TGCAGTGCTACAAGGGATGAGCAGTTCTTC. Its translation: CSATRDEQFF. V gene TRBV20-1 combines with J gene TRBJ2-1; D not certain. CDR3 length: 10 amino acids. Germline V gives CDR1 DFQATT, CDR2 SNEGSKA (reference sequence). The V gene lost 4 bases and the J gene lost 8 bases, with 6 bases spanning the gap.

The CDR3 protein is CASSLEGLAGDFYNEQFF. CDR3 nucleotide sequence: TGTGCCAGCAGCTTAGAGGGACTAGCGGGAGACTTTTACAATGAGCAGTTCTTC. This chain links TRBV13 with TRBJ2-1; 14 bases are shared with TRBD2. V was clipped by 1 base and J by 4 bases; unmatched bases: 6. Germline V CDR1 and CDR2: PRHDT, FYEKMQ (reference sequence). This CDR3 has 18 amino acids.

In DNA, the CDR3 is TGTGCCATCAGTGACGGGGGGGTCGCAGATACGCAGTATTTT. Translating gives CAISDGGVADTQYF. This sequence joins TRBV10-3 and TRBJ2-3; the match to TRBD2 covers 8 bases. V was clipped by 3 bases and J by 4 bases; unmatched bases: 3. CDR1 and CDR2 (germline): ENHRY, SYGVKD. The CDR3 sequence is 14 residues long.

The chain has TRBV30 and TRBJ1-6; D uncertain. Trimming stripped 1 base from V and 6 bases from J, with 13 bases between. The CDR3 consists of 15 residues. Germline values: CDR1 GTSNPN, CDR2 SVGIG (reference sequence). CDR3 loop: CAWSGRRLSNSPLHF. For the CDR3, the DNA is TGTGCCTGGAGTGGAAGACGGTTATCTAATTCACCCCTCCACTTT.

The J gene is TRBJ2-5, the V gene TRBV5-6; possibly TRBD2 for D (6 bases). The DNA matches TRBJ2-7 better at its end, which makes the J call doubtful. CDR3 size: 15 residues. The germline gives CDR1 SGHDT, CDR2 YYEEEE. In DNA, the CDR3 is TGTGCCAGCAGCTTGGCCGTCAGGAGGGACCACGAGCAGTACTTC. Protein sequence: CASSLAVRRDHEQYF.

This clone has only a few counts. The chain is built from TRBV25-1 and TRBJ2-5, with D unclear. CDR3 length: 11 residues. The germline V gene has CDR1 MGHDK and CDR2 SYGVNS. The V end lost 4 bases, the J end lost 4 bases, and 4 bases lay between the germline ends. CDR3 protein: CASSAPETQYF. CDR3 nucleotides: TGTGCCAGCAGTGCGCCAGAGACCCAGTACTTC.

V usage is TRBV30 and J usage is TRBJ1-2; D may be TRBD1 (5 bases). CDR3 length: 15 residues. With 1 base removed from V and 4 bases from J, the gap between germline ends came to 16 bases. In germline, CDR1 is GTSNPN, CDR2 SVGIG (reference sequence). CDR3 protein: CAWSGQGGGVYGYTF. The DNA for the CDR3 is TGTGCCTGGAGTGGCCAGGGAGGAGGGGTCTATGGCTACACCTTC.

The J gene is TRBJ1-2, the V gene TRBV25-1, with TRBD1 identical over 10 bases. The junction had 5 bases not matched to a gene; V was cut back by 1 base and J by 3 bases. The germline CDR1 and CDR2 sequences are MGHDK and SYGVNS. The CDR3 length is 16 residues. The CDR3 DNA is TGTGCCAGCAGTGAATTTAGGACAGGGGGTGACTATGGCTACACCTTC. Protein: CASSEFRTGGDYGYTF.

The chain is built from TRBV29-1 and TRBJ2-1; D gene uncertain. The V and J ends lost 4 bases and 7 bases respectively, with 14 bases between them. The length of the CDR3 is 13 residues. Germline CDR1 is SQVTM and CDR2 is ANQGSEA. As DNA, the CDR3 is TGCAGCGTTGCCCCAGTCCTGGGGAATGAGCAGTTCTTC. Its protein is CSVAPVLGNEQFF.

This clone appeared once. The chain recombines TRBV7-2 with TRBJ1-1; 9 nucleotides match TRBD1. With V trimmed by 5 bases and J by 1 base, 14 bases remained unmatched. The CDR3 has 18 amino acids. Germline V gene data show CDR1 as SGHTA and CDR2 as FQGNSA. The CDR3 loop is CASSGGPGTGIGNTEAFF. CDR3 nucleotides: TGTGCCAGCAGCGGGGGCCCCGGGACAGGGATAGGGAACACTGAAGCTTTCTTT.

The CDR3 DNA reads TGTGCCAGCAGGAGCACAGGGGTAGAGACCCAGTACTTC. This gives the protein CASRSTGVETQYF. This sequence joins TRBV2 and TRBJ2-5; TRBD1 matches at 7 bases. Looked up from germline, CDR1 is SNHLY and CDR2 is FYNNEI. The CDR3 covers 13 residues. The V and J ends lost 6 bases and 4 bases, in that order; junction bases with no gene match: 5.

This clone was seen more than once but under ten times. Other DNA sequences of this sample code for an identical CDR3. The genes are TRBV30 and TRBJ1-1; D is uncertain. The CDR3 totals 12 residues. Per germline, CDR1 GTSNPN and CDR2 SVGIG (reference sequence). Trimming stripped 5 bases from V and 1 base from J, with 8 bases between. The CDR3 sequence is CAWGHPNTEAFF. The CDR3 coding sequence is TGTGCCTGGGGTCACCCGAACACTGAAGCTTTCTTT.

This CDR3 reads CASSYSGPNIQYF. The CDR3 DNA reads TGTGCCAGCAGTTACTCGGGACCGAACATTCAGTACTTC. This sequence joins TRBV6-6 and TRBJ2-4; the D call may be TRBD1 or TRBD2 (5 bases each). Trimming shortened V by 0 bases and J by 7 bases, and 7 bases separated the two germline ends. Per germline, CDR1 MNHNY and CDR2 SVGAGI (reference sequence). CDR3 length: 13 amino acids.

This clone was observed a few times. In the same sample, other DNA sequences code for this CDR3. The genes are TRBV29-1 and TRBJ2-7, with a tentative D call TRBD2 (5 bases). This CDR3 is 12 amino acids long. V lost 4 bases to trimming and J lost 2 bases, with 9 bases between them. CDR1 is SQVTM and CDR2 is ANQGSEA in the germline V gene. CDR3 sequence reads: CSVADGTYEQYF. In DNA, the CDR3 is TGCAGCGTTGCGGACGGGACCTACGAGCAGTACTTC.

Worth noting for this clone: Other nucleotide sequences in the sample specify the same CDR3. J is TRBJ2-7 and V is TRBV30; unclear D gene. In germline, CDR1 is GTSNPN, CDR2 SVGIG (reference sequence). This CDR3 contains 11 residues. V was pared by 1 base and J by 2 bases, with 3 bases between. The CDR3 sequence: CAWSGAYEQYF. For the CDR3, the DNA is TGTGCCTGGAGTGGGGCCTACGAGCAGTACTTC. The full variable domain, completed using reference TRBV30 and TRBJ2-7, is SQTIHQWPATLVQPVGSPLSLECTVEGTSNPNLYWYRQAAGRGLQLLFYSVGIGQISSEVPQNLSASRPQDRQFILSSKKLLLSDSGFYLCAWSGAYEQYFGPGTRLTVT.